This T cell receptor beta chain was documented in a study of blood T cell repertoires in COVID-19. Background on the study: Samples representing acute and convalescent COVID-19 were sourced from the United States, Italy and Spain. T cells, B-cell-depleted T cells, or PBMCs provided the cDNA or gDNA that served as material.

Per the original data handling: For nucleated cells, counts were estimated from reference gene primer amplification. Sequencing was performed with immunoSEQ multiplex PCR; in TCRdb, only in-frame clones are kept and a portion is missing. That table is the source of V, J and clone size, and D and trimming were worked out from the DNA. The repertoire includes approximately 150,000 clones, around 81% of them detected once, and 5% sits in the top ten. As to this clone: In the same sample, other DNA sequences code for this CDR3.

The V and J ends lost 7 bases and 3 bases respectively, with 10 bases between them. Germline V CDR1 and CDR2: LNHDA, SQIVND (reference sequence). There are 13 residues in the CDR3. Specimen: peripheral blood. The receptor was derived from a woman between 45 and 65 years old with acute or convalescent COVID-19. The chain links TRBV19 to TRBJ2-1, with D perhaps TRBD1 (6 bases). This CDR3 is CASNQGFYNEQFF. DNA for the CDR3: TGTGCCAGTAATCAGGGGTTCTACAATGAGCAGTTCTTC.